Listed here is a single T cell receptor beta chain. Its target is unknown. Incorporated into the TCR beta cDNA libraries were unique molecular identifiers, which served to reduce PCR and sequencing biases. Between about 1 and 11 million T cells gave rise to around 500,000 cDNA molecules. A single record per CDR3 protein comes from TCRdb applying MiXCR to the PCR reads. The data show approximately 730,000 distinct CDR3 sequences, more than 45% seen once. This CDR3 region has 14 residues. Germline lookup yields CDR1 SGHRS and CDR2 YFSETQ. Trimming removed 5 bases from V and 3 bases from J, with 12 bases in between. This sample is part of a study of post-analysis software for immune sequencing data. Overall study results and limits: Strong co-clustering by F measure linked samples that shared a preparation batch. Roughly five TRBV segments appeared more often in patients than in controls, and TRBV5-6, TRBV5-1 and TRBV20-1 were among these.

The source material was blood. The sequence was collected from a girl between 10 and 17 years old with multiple sclerosis. This rearrangement joins TRBV5-1 to TRBJ2-1, with D perhaps assigned TRBD1 or TRBD2 (6 bases each). The CDR3 spells CASRTSRGYNEQFF. The DNA of the CDR3 is TGCGCCAGCAGAACTAGCAGGGGCTACAATGAGCAGTTCTTC.